One sample yielded the 25 T cell receptor beta chains listed below, sequenced in a study of T-cell memory formation after mild COVID-19. TCRdb fed the 5' RACE reads into MiXCR, producing one record per CDR3 protein. The sample lists over 55,000 distinct CDR3 sequences; more than 9% were seen once. Material: PBMCs or a T cell subset sorted from them (not recorded which). These receptor sequences come from a man between 18 and 29 years old who had mild COVID-19 (a few samples of this study predate the infection). Cell type and time point are not known.

This clonotype has at least ten counts. The chain uses TRBV20-1 and TRBJ1-2; 10 bases are a match to TRBD1. J was trimmed by 6 bases and V by 3 bases; bases with no gene match: 7. The V gene's germline CDR1 is DFQATT and CDR2 SNEGSKA (reference sequence). The CDR3 contains 14 residues. This CDR3 is CSASRDRGENGYTF. The CDR3 nucleotides are TGCAGTGCTAGCCGGGACAGGGGAGAAAATGGCTACACCTTC.

This clonotype came up a few times. The chain links TRBV14 to TRBJ2-3; 7 nucleotides line up with TRBD1. CDR1 SGHDN and CDR2 FVKESK come from the germline V gene. The CDR3 is 16 amino acids. V lost 0 bases, J lost 5 bases, and 8 bases stayed unmatched. The CDR3 sequence: CASSQDRTGAGDTQYF. As DNA, the CDR3 is TGTGCCAGCAGCCAAGATCGTACAGGGGCTGGAGATACGCAGTATTTT.

This clonotype was found a few times. The chain employs TRBV5-6 and TRBJ1-1; D is undetermined. V lost 4 bases and J lost 0, with 13 bases in between. The CDR3 is 15 amino acids. Germline V gene lookup returns CDR1 SGHDT and CDR2 YYEEEE. The CDR3 loop reads CASSPGRWLNTEAFF. The CDR3 DNA reads TGTGCCAGCAGCCCTGGGCGGTGGTTGAACACTGAAGCTTTCTTT.

The V and J genes are TRBV30 and TRBJ1-5; D unresolved. The length of the CDR3 is 14 residues. The germline V gene has CDR1 GTSNPN and CDR2 SVGIG (reference sequence). The V end lost 4 bases, the J end lost 5 bases, and 15 bases lay between the germline ends. The CDR3, as DNA: TGTGCCTGGACCCTGGGGAACCGAGATCAGCCCCAGCATTTT. This encodes CAWTLGNRDQPQHF.

This clonotype was recorded a few times. This chain uses TRBV11-2 with TRBJ2-7; perhaps TRBD1 as D (6 bases). Germline values: CDR1 SGHAT, CDR2 FQNNGV. This CDR3 has 13 residues. V shed 5 bases and J shed 5 bases, with 13 bases lying between them. CDR3 sequence (DNA): TGTGCCAGCAGCAAAAACAGGGCCCACGAGCAGTACTTC. Its translation: CASSKNRAHEQYF.

This clonotype has just a few counts. The V and J genes are TRBV14 and TRBJ2-7; D tentatively reads TRBD1 or TRBD2 (6 bases each). The V and J ends lost 3 bases and 0 bases respectively, with 18 bases between them. CDR3 size: 17 residues. From germline, CDR1 is SGHDN and CDR2 FVKESK. CDR3 DNA sequence: TGTGCCAGCAGCCACCGGAGGGAGGACAGCGGCTCCTACGAGCAGTACGTC. As protein: CASSHRREDSGSYEQYV.

The J gene is TRBJ1-5, the V gene TRBV7-2; no reliable D call. Trimming shortened V by 5 bases and J by 4 bases, and 9 bases separated the two germline ends. CDR1 SGHTA and CDR2 FQGNSA come from the germline V gene. This CDR3 is built from 13 residues. The CDR3 DNA reads as TGTGCCAGCAGCCCCGACGATAATCAGCCCCAGCATTTT. Amino acid sequence: CASSPDDNQPQHF.

This clonotype occurred a few times. The chain recombines TRBV5-5 with TRBJ2-7, with D uncertain. Trimming left V 0 bases short and J 9 bases short, with 7 bases between. The CDR3 has 11 residues. Germline CDR1 and CDR2: SGHKS and YYEKEE (reference sequence). The CDR3: CASSLAQGQYF. The DNA for the CDR3 is TGTGCCAGCAGCTTGGCGCAAGGGCAGTACTTC.

The chain joins TRBV6-5 to TRBJ1-2; D gene uncertain. The V end was cut by 0 bases, the J end by 3 bases, with 20 bases between. CDR1 and CDR2 from the germline V gene are MNHEY and SVGAGI. This CDR3 has 18 residues. The CDR3 protein is CASSYSSVWGIRDYGYTF. The DNA of the CDR3 is TGTGCCAGCAGTTACTCCAGTGTTTGGGGTATAAGAGACTATGGCTACACCTTC.

The chain's CDR3 is CASSPSTGLREQYV. CDR3 DNA sequence: TGTGCCAGCAGCCCAAGTACGGGACTCCGCGAGCAGTACGTC. The V gene is TRBV5-5, the J gene TRBJ2-7; D is possibly TRBD2 (6 bases). V was pared by 4 bases and J by 6 bases, with 17 bases between. There are 14 residues in the CDR3. The V gene's germline CDR1 is SGHKS and CDR2 YYEKEE (reference sequence).

The chain joins TRBV24-1 to TRBJ2-1; tentative D call: TRBD1 (6 bases). Looked up from germline, CDR1 is KGHDR and CDR2 is SFDVKD. Trimming removed 4 bases at V and 12 bases at J, with 18 bases between. The CDR3 has 14 residues. The CDR3 loop reads CATSEGDRLGGQFF. Written as DNA, the CDR3 is TGTGCCACCAGTGAGGGAGACAGGCTAGGTGGGCAGTTCTTC.

The chain joins TRBV19 to TRBJ2-3; no reliable D call. Germline loops: CDR1 LNHDA, CDR2 SQIVND (reference sequence). The CDR3 totals 12 residues. The ends were cut back, 8 bases at V and 5 bases at J, with 11 bases in the middle. This CDR3 is CASGVRGDTQYF. CDR3 bases: TGTGCCAGTGGGGTCCGCGGAGATACGCAGTATTTT.

This clonotype came up a few times. The V call is TRBV29-1, the J call TRBJ2-3, with 9 bases identical to TRBD2. The germline V gene encodes CDR1 SQVTM and CDR2 ANQGSEA. V shed 7 bases, J shed 4 bases, and the junction held 12 bases outside the gene matches. There are 15 residues in the CDR3. The CDR3 DNA is TGCAGCGCGCCAGCCCGAGCGGGGGGTGCAGATACGCAGTATTTT. Amino acids: CSAPARAGGADTQYF.

V usage is TRBV29-1 and J usage is TRBJ2-1, with D uncertain. Between the trimmed V and J ends, which lost 0 bases and 10 bases, there was a span of 10 bases. The germline gives CDR1 SQVTM, CDR2 ANQGSEA. The CDR3 contains 12 residues. The CDR3 DNA reads TGCAGCGTTGAAGAAGTGGTAGGCGAGCAGTTCTTC. It encodes CSVEEVVGEQFF.

The chain uses TRBV5-1 and TRBJ2-1; D is ambiguous. The CDR3 totals 16 residues. CDR1 and CDR2 from the germline V gene are SGHRS and YFSETQ. V was cut by 2 bases and J by 5 bases, with 17 bases left in between. The DNA for the CDR3 is TGCGCCAGCAGCTTATGGGGTCCGTATAGGAACAATGAGCAGTTCTTC. It encodes CASSLWGPYRNNEQFF.

V usage is TRBV4-3 and J usage is TRBJ2-2, with D tentatively TRBD2 (5 bases). The CDR3 is made up of 14 amino acids. CDR1 is LGHNA, CDR2 YSLEER, per germline. Trimming pared 4 bases from V and 3 bases from J, leaving 9 bases between. The DNA of the CDR3 is TGCGCCAGCAGCCCCTTCGGGGACACCGGGGAGCTGTTTTTT. It is translated as CASSPFGDTGELFF.

Only a few counts were recorded for this clonotype. The chain links TRBV4-1 to TRBJ2-5; D might be TRBD2 (7 bases). This CDR3 comprises 15 residues. Looked up from germline, CDR1 is MGHRA and CDR2 is YSYEKL. The V end was cut by 3 bases, the J end by 4 bases, with 15 bases between. The CDR3: CASSQPLGGRETQYF. The CDR3, as DNA: TGCGCCAGCAGCCAGCCTCTGGGGGGGCGAGAGACCCAGTACTTC.

This clonotype was recorded at least ten times. This sequence joins TRBV20-1 and TRBJ2-7; no firm D call. Trimming shortened V by 1 base and J by 3 bases, and 7 bases separated the two germline ends. This CDR3 has 12 amino acids. Germline assignment: CDR1 DFQATT and CDR2 SNEGSKA (reference sequence). The CDR3 loop is CSARGRIYEQYF. The DNA of the CDR3 is TGCAGTGCTAGAGGTCGGATCTACGAGCAGTACTTC.

This chain uses TRBV6-1 with TRBJ1-2, with 8 positions matching TRBD1. Germline V gene data show CDR1 as MNHNS and CDR2 as SASEGT. Trimming at V came to 7 bases and at J to 0 bases, leaving 7 bases not matched to a gene. The CDR3 is 15 amino acids. CDR3 DNA sequence: TGTGCCAGCACTTCTCAGACAGGGGCTAACTATGGCTACACCTTC. Amino acid sequence: CASTSQTGANYGYTF.

Sample share makes this clonotype medium-sized. The chain joins TRBV7-3 to TRBJ2-2, with D perhaps TRBD1 or TRBD2 (5 bases each). Germline assignment: CDR1 SGHTA and CDR2 FQGTGA. CDR3 size: 15 residues. Trimming stripped 4 bases from V and 6 bases from J, with 15 bases between. The CDR3 sequence: CASSSTVGTAGELFF. The CDR3 DNA is TGTGCCAGCAGCTCCACGGTGGGGACGGCCGGGGAGCTGTTTTTT.

The chain links TRBV20-1 to TRBJ2-3, with D perhaps being TRBD1 or TRBD2 (5 bases each). Trimming stripped 8 bases from V and 0 bases from J, with 18 bases between. Germline V gene data show CDR1 as DFQATT and CDR2 as SNEGSKA (reference sequence). The CDR3 runs 15 residues. The CDR3 sequence is CSTQGTGISTDTQYF. CDR3 DNA sequence: TGCAGTACTCAAGGGACGGGAATAAGCACAGATACGCAGTATTTT.

This clonotype was detected only once. This chain links TRBV5-5 with TRBJ1-5, with D possibly matching TRBD1 (5 bases). The CDR3 has 13 amino acids. Germline loops: CDR1 SGHKS, CDR2 YYEKEE (reference sequence). Trimming removed 8 bases from V and 0 bases from J, with 9 bases in between. The CDR3 coding sequence is TGTGCCAGTCAGGGCGGTAGCAATCAGCCCCAGCATTTT. It is translated as CASQGGSNQPQHF.

This clonotype is medium-sized within its sample. The rearrangement links TRBV7-2 to TRBJ2-3; TRBD2 matches at 8 bases. The germline V gene has CDR1 SGHTA and CDR2 FQGNSA. The CDR3 consists of 15 residues. The V gene end was trimmed by 5 bases and the J gene end by 2 bases; junction bases not matched to a gene: 6. DNA of the CDR3: TGTGCCAGCAGCCCGGGGGGGCCCCTCACAGATACGCAGTATTTT. This gives the protein CASSPGGPLTDTQYF.

The chain recombines TRBV5-6 with TRBJ1-2; D is uncertain. Germline CDR1 and CDR2: SGHDT and YYEEEE. This CDR3 spans 11 amino acids. Trimming pared 6 bases from V and 10 bases from J, leaving 13 bases between. CDR3 loop: CASKSGSYYTF. The DNA of the CDR3 is TGTGCCAGCAAGAGTGGCAGCTACTACACCTTC.

This clonotype was found many times. The rearrangement uses TRBV27 and TRBJ2-7, with D tentatively TRBD1 (5 bases). Per germline, CDR1 MNHEY and CDR2 SMNVEV (reference sequence). There are 13 residues in the CDR3. The V end was cut by 6 bases, the J end by 5 bases, with 14 bases between. The CDR3 reads CASRLMMDNEQYF. The CDR3 nucleotides read TGTGCCAGCAGATTAATGATGGACAACGAGCAGTACTTC.